This T cell receptor beta chain was obtained from a study of blood T cell repertoires in COVID-19. Study-wide background: Nucleic acid was either cDNA or gDNA, and it came from T cells, B-cell-depleted T cells, or PBMCs.

J was trimmed by 3 bases and V by 3 bases; bases with no gene match: 8. Germline assignment: CDR1 LGHDT and CDR2 YNNKEL (reference sequence). The length of the CDR3 is 16 residues. Clinical history reported by participants formed the basis on which cohorts were assigned. Authors' analysis steps: Scientists estimated how many nucleated cells there were by amplifying reference gene primers. Sequencing used immunoSEQ multiplex PCR; TCRdb keeps in-frame clones, though not all of them. The V and J calls and clone size come from that table; D and trimming were worked out from the DNA. The sample consists of over 350,000 clones, 88% of them appearing once.

The chain uses TRBV3-1 (or the pseudogene TRBV3-2) and TRBJ1-2, with TRBD1 matching over 9 bases. The sequence derives from a woman younger than 45 with acute COVID-19. Sequenced: PBMCs or T cells enriched from blood (not recorded which). As DNA, the CDR3 is TGTGCCAGCAGCCAGGGACAGGGCACGGTAGACTATGGCTACACCTTC. Protein sequence: CASSQGQGTVDYGYTF.